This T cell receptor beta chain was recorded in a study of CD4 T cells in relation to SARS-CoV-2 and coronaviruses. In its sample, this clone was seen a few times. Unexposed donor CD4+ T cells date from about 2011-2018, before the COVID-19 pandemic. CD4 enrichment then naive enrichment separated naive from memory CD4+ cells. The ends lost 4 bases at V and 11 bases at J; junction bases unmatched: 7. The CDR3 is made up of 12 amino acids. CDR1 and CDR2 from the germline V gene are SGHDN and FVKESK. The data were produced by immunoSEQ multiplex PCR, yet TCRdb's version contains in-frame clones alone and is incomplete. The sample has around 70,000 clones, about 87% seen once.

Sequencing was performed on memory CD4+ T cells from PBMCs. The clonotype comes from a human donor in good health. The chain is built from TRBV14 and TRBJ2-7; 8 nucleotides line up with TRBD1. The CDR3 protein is CASSLFWGQEYF. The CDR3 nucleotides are TGTGCCAGCAGCCTATTTTGGGGACAGGAGTACTTC.